This is a list of T cell receptor beta chains from one sample in a study of blood T cell repertoires in COVID-19. The assay was immunoSEQ multiplex PCR, and TCRdb's table has in-frame clones only and misses some. Here the sample spans 65,000 or so clones, roughly 77% being singletons. The material sequenced was peripheral blood. These receptors came from a man aged 80 or over with acute or convalescent COVID-19. Each CDR3 is given with its conserved first and last residue. Each record gives: J gene, clone size, V gene, D gene, CDR3 DNA, CDR3 protein. The D gene is left open where the match is weak. The size of a clone is reported for some rows only, either as once, few or many, or as a class for expanded clones.

>TRBJ1-5|.|TRBV11-2|.
TGTGCCAGCAGCTTAGATCCAGGTAGCAATCAGCCCCAGCATTTT
CASSLDPGSNQPQHF
>TRBJ2-2|many|TRBV7-7|.
TGTGCTAGCAGCTACGGGATTTCGAACACCGGGGAGCTGTTTTTT
CASSYGISNTGELFF
>TRBJ1-2|few|TRBV10-3|TRBD1
TGTGCCATCAGGGGTACCGGGACAGGGGGCATCAGTGGCTACACCTTC
CAIRGTGTGGISGYTF
>TRBJ1-6|.|TRBV6-5|.
TGTGCCAGCAGATACGGTCGGGGGGGAGATAATTCACCCCTCCACTTT
CASRYGRGGDNSPLHF
>TRBJ1-3|.|TRBV5-1|TRBD1
TGCGCCAGCAGCCCTGGGACAGCCTCTGGAAACACCATATATTTT
CASSPGTASGNTIYF
>TRBJ2-1|few|TRBV9|.
TGTGCCAGCGGCAAACCCTTAGGGGGGGCCTCACGCGATGAGCAGTTCTTC
CASGKPLGGASRDEQFF
>TRBJ1-5|few|TRBV2|.
TGTGCCAGCAGTGCCGAACAGGGCCGTAGCAATCAGCCCCAGCATTTT
CASSAEQGRSNQPQHF
>TRBJ1-2|.|TRBV7-2|.
TGTGCCAGCAGCCAAGGGGTCCAGAGCGGCTACACCTTC
CASSQGVQSGYTF
>TRBJ1-5|.|TRBV5-1|TRBD1
TGCGCCAGCAGCTCGGGACAGGGGGACAATCAGCCCCAGCATTTT
CASSSGQGDNQPQHF
>TRBJ2-2|few|TRBV6-1|.
TGTGCCAGCAGTGAACGCTATCCAACTCAACAGGGAAGAACTGACACCGGGGAGCTGTTTTTT
CASSERYPTQQGRTDTGELFF
>TRBJ1-1|.|TRBV4-1|TRBD1
TGCGCCAGCAGCCAGCTCCTCACGGGAACAGGGGGGACGGGGGACGGGACTGAAGCTTTCTTT
CASSQLLTGTGGTGDGTEAFF
>TRBJ1-6|once|TRBV7-2|.
TGTGCCAGCAGCTTAGGGGCAACAAATTCACCCCTCCACTTT
CASSLGATNSPLHF
>TRBJ1-1|.|TRBV3-1/TRBV3-2|.
TGTGCCAGCAGCCAAAGGACTGGACGGAACACTGAAGCTTTCTTT
CASSQRTGRNTEAFF
>TRBJ1-2|.|TRBV6-5|.
TGTGCTAGTACCGGGAACCTCTATGGCTACACCTTC
CASTGNLYGYTF
>TRBJ1-1|.|TRBV12-3/TRBV12-4|.
TGTGCCAGCAGTTTATCCCTTGAAGCTTTCTTT
CASSLSLEAFF
>TRBJ2-2|.|TRBV30|.
TGTGCCTGCTGGGCCCCAACCGGGACTCCCGGGGAGCTGTTTTTT
CACWAPTGTPGELFF
>TRBJ2-3|.|TRBV7-2|.
TGTGCCAGCAGCTTTGTTGCGGGTGCTGGCACAGATACGCAGTATTTT
CASSFVAGAGTDTQYF
>TRBJ1-2|.|TRBV19|.
TGTGCCAGCCTAATTAGAGGACCGGAGGGGGAGGGAGGCTACACCTTC
CASLIRGPEGEGGYTF
>TRBJ1-1|.|TRBV5-5|.
TGTGCCAGCAGCTTGACGGCGGGAGGAGGGGCTTTCTTT
CASSLTAGGGAFF
>TRBJ2-2|.|TRBV6-2/TRBV6-3|.
TGTGCCAGCAGCTCCGTACCACGGCAGACACAAAAGGATCACGGGGAGCTGTTTTTT
CASSSVPRQTQKDHGELFF
>TRBJ1-2|.|TRBV5-5|.
TGTGCCAGCAGCTACGAGTGGGCCTTTACCCATGGCTACACCTTC
CASSYEWAFTHGYTF
>TRBJ2-3|.|TRBV7-8|.
TGTGCCAGCAGCTTAGTGGGGGCGTACCCTTCGACTGTGGGAAGCACAGATACGCAGTATTTT
CASSLVGAYPSTVGSTDTQYF
>TRBJ2-5|.|TRBV7-9|TRBD2
TGTGCCAGCAGCGCCTGGACTAGCTGGGGTCAAGAGACCCAGTACTTC
CASSAWTSWGQETQYF
>TRBJ1-4|.|TRBV11-1|TRBD1
TGTGCCAGCAGCTTAGGAGGACAGGCTAATGAAAAACTGTTTTTT
CASSLGGQANEKLFF
>TRBJ2-7|.|TRBV28|.
TGTGCCAGCAGGTCCGACACCTACGAGCAGTACTTC
CASRSDTYEQYF
>TRBJ2-7|.|TRBV29-1|TRBD2
TGCAGCGCCACTAGCGGGGGGCCTTCCTACGAGCAGTACTTC
CSATSGGPSYEQYF
>TRBJ1-4|.|TRBV6-1|.
TGTGCCAGCAGTGAAATCGAGGCCGGACAAACTAATGAAAAACTGTTTTTT
CASSEIEAGQTNEKLFF
>TRBJ2-3|.|TRBV5-1|TRBD1
TGCGCCAGCAGCTTGGATCCGGGACAGGGCTCGGATACGCAGTATTTT
CASSLDPGQGSDTQYF
>TRBJ2-2|.|TRBV7-2|TRBD2
TGTGCCAGCAGCCGGACTAGCGGAAGATCCGGGGAGCTGTTTTTT
CASSRTSGRSGELFF
>TRBJ1-6|.|TRBV19|.
TGTGCCAGTAGTATGGCCCAGATGATTAATTCACCCCTCCACTTT
CASSMAQMINSPLHF
>TRBJ1-1|few|TRBV2|TRBD1
TGTGCCAGCAGTGATACAGGGGTGGACACTGAAGCTTTCTTT
CASSDTGVDTEAFF
>TRBJ1-5|.|TRBV24-1|TRBD1
TGTGCCACCAGTGAAGGGGGCAATTGGCAGCCCCAGCATTTT
CATSEGGNWQPQHF
>TRBJ2-3|few|TRBV12-3/TRBV12-4|.
TGTGCCAGCAGTTTAATCCCGACAGATACGCAGTATTTT
CASSLIPTDTQYF
>TRBJ1-4|.|TRBV10-2|.
TGCGCCAGCAGTGTTCGACGGAAGGGGGAAAAACTGTTTTTT
CASSVRRKGEKLFF
>TRBJ1-4|once|TRBV24-1|.
TGTGCCACCAGTGACCCCAGGCTGAATGAAAAACTGTTTTTT
CATSDPRLNEKLFF
>TRBJ2-2|.|TRBV11-1|.
TGTGCCAGCAGTAAAGACAGCTTCAACACCGGGGAGCTGTTTTTT
CASSKDSFNTGELFF
>TRBJ2-1|.|TRBV18|TRBD2
TGTGCCAGCTCACCTGGGAGCGGGGGTTACAATGAGCAGTTCTTC
CASSPGSGGYNEQFF
>TRBJ1-2|.|TRBV21-1|.
TGTGCCAGCAGCAAAGTTGTCAATAACTATGGCTACACCTTC
CASSKVVNNYGYTF
>TRBJ1-2|.|TRBV4-1|.
TGCGCCAGCAGCCAAGGGTCGGCAGCGTACGATGGCTACACCTTC
CASSQGSAAYDGYTF
>TRBJ2-5|.|TRBV4-1|TRBD1
TGCGCCAGCAGCCAAGATCAAGGGACAGCCCAAGAGACCCAGTACTTC
CASSQDQGTAQETQYF
>TRBJ2-3|.|TRBV5-1|.
TGCGCCAGCAGCTTGGCCGGGACTTCCACAGATACGCAGTATTTT
CASSLAGTSTDTQYF
>TRBJ1-3|few|TRBV5-1|TRBD1
TGCGCCAGCAGCGGGGCGGGACAGGGAAGTGGAAACACCATATATTTT
CASSGAGQGSGNTIYF
>TRBJ1-1|few|TRBV6-6|.
TGTGCCAGCAGCTTCGACAGTGAAGCTTTCTTT
CASSFDSEAFF
>TRBJ1-5|once|TRBV4-1|.
TGCGCCAGCAGCCTAGCTCCCAATCAGCCCCAGCATTTT
CASSLAPNQPQHF
>TRBJ2-7|.|TRBV10-2|.
TGCGCCAGCAGTCCTTCCTACGAGCAGTACTTC
CASSPSYEQYF
>TRBJ2-3|.|TRBV6-2/TRBV6-3|TRBD2
TGTGCCAGCAGTTACACGTCTAGCGGCCGCACAGATACGCAGTATTTT
CASSYTSSGRTDTQYF
>TRBJ2-1|.|TRBV20-1|TRBD2
TGCAGTGCTACTGAACCCTGGACTAGTTCGTCCAATGAGCAGTTCTTC
CSATEPWTSSSNEQFF
>TRBJ1-1|.|TRBV10-2|TRBD1
TGCGCCAGCAGTGGGAGGGACAGGGGCAACACTGAAGCTTTCTTT
CASSGRDRGNTEAFF
>TRBJ2-7|few|TRBV7-2|TRBD1
TGTGCCAGCACCCGGACAGGGGGATCCTACGAGCAGTACTTC
CASTRTGGSYEQYF
>TRBJ1-5|.|TRBV6-5|TRBD1
TGTGCCAGCAGTAGGGACAGGGGTGGGAATCAGCCCCAGCATTTT
CASSRDRGGNQPQHF
>TRBJ2-7|.|TRBV6-2/TRBV6-3|.
TGTGCCAGCAGCCGAGGGTACGAGCAGTACTTC
CASSRGYEQYF
>TRBJ2-3|.|TRBV7-9|.
TGTGCCAGCTTGGGGATAGACTACACAGATACGCAGTATTTT
CASLGIDYTDTQYF